This T cell receptor (beta chain) derives from a study of breast tumors, draining lymph nodes, adjacent tissues. This clonotype was detected many times. Its antigen is unidentified. Study-wide results and caveats: Tumor repertoires ranked between lymph nodes and nontumor tissue in diversity, with V and J gene preferences. Luminal-like breast cancer showed significantly greater tumor-nontumor repertoire similarity than basal-like breast cancer did. The data were judged consistent with most tumor T cells coming from lymph node and expanding in tumor. Tumor T cell lymph node origin was a supported hypothesis, not proven.

In TCRdb, the multiplex PCR reads were re-called with MiXCR into one record per CDR3 protein. The sample shows 25,000 or so distinct CDR3 sequences, about 24% of them seen only once. The CDR3 has 14 residues. In germline, CDR1 is DFQATT, CDR2 SNEGSKA (reference sequence). The V and J ends lost 4 bases and 6 bases, in that order; junction bases with no gene match: 11. Sequencing input: breast tumor tissue. This chain connects TRBV20-1 to TRBJ1-2; TRBD1 matches at 7 bases. The clonotype originates from a female donor with breast cancer. Some clones in this sample may be carry-over from other donors' samples. CDR3: CSANGYDRVDGYTF. CDR3 nucleotides: TGCAGTGCTAACGGTTACGACAGGGTGGATGGCTACACCTTC.